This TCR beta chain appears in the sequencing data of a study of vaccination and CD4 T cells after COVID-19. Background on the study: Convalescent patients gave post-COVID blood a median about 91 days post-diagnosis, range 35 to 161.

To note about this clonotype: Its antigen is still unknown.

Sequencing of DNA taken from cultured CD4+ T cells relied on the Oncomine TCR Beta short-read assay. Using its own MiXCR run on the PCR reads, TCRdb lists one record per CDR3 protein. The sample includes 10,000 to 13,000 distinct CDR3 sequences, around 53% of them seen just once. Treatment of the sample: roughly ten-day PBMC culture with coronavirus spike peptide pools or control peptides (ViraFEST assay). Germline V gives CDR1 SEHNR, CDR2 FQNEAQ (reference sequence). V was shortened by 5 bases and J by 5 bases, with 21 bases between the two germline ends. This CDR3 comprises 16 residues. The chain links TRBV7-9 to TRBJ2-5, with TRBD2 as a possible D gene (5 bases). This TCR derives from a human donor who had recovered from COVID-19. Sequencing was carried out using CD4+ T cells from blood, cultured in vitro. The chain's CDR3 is CASSQLRLASGETQYF. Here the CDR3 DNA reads TGTGCCAGCAGCCAACTTCGTCTAGCCAGTGGGGAGACCCAGTACTTC.